This T cell receptor (beta chain) was found in a study of shared clonotypes between healthy human individuals. Background on the study: The donors, a couple of women and three men, were aged 18 to 49.

Both subsets, CD45RA+ naive and CD45RA-negative memory, were split from the CD4+ cells. Study-wide results and limits: Shared clonotypes across all four donors exceeded non-shared ones in generation probability. Roughly 5% of naive CD4 clonotypes were common to a handful of donors.

This table comes from immunoSEQ multiplex PCR, and its TCRdb copy is limited to in-frame clones, with some not included. Counted here are about 2 million clones, 85% to 95% occurring once; the ten biggest clones make up 0.1% to 0.15%. The CDR3 runs to 16 residues. Germline lookup yields CDR1 SGHRS and CDR2 YFSETQ. V lost 4 bases, J lost 7 bases, and 23 bases lay in between. As concerns this clone: Its specificity is not known.

The clonotype was recovered from a young man in good health. The specimen sequenced was naive CD4+ T cells sorted from blood. The sample's subset: CD45RA+ positively selected. J is TRBJ2-5 and V is TRBV5-1; tentatively, D is TRBD2 (5 bases). This chain's CDR3 is CASSPLAGVPEVTQYF. In nucleotides, the CDR3 is TGCGCCAGCAGCCCCCTAGCCGGAGTCCCCGAAGTGACCCAGTACTTC.